This TCR beta chain was identified during a study of low-dose radiotherapy and immunotherapy resistance in tumors. This CDR3 has 14 residues. Trimming stripped 6 bases from V and 0 bases from J, with 8 bases between. CDR1 is MDHEN, CDR2 SYDVKM, per germline. Alpha and beta chains were covered, as first-strand cDNA relied on TRAV- and TRBV-specific primers. A constant-region primer paired with the V-primer adapter amplified TCRs over approximately 18 PCR cycles. MiXCR was run by TCRdb on the reads, yielding one entry per CDR3 protein. The data contain roughly 19,000 distinct CDR3 sequences, 74% of them singletons.

J is TRBJ2-2 and V is TRBV28; no definite D call. The origin of this receptor is a human donor with advanced metastatic prostate, ovarian, gallbladder or colorectal cancer (not recorded which). This table probably holds off-target reads from a library built for another chain. CDR3 loop: CASRGGSNTGELFF. The DNA of the CDR3 is TGTGCCAGCAGAGGCGGCTCGAACACCGGGGAGCTGTTTTTT.